These T cell receptor beta chains were read from a single sample in a study of blood T cell repertoires in COVID-19. The method was immunoSEQ multiplex PCR; TCRdb's version includes in-frame clones alone and lacks a portion of them. The data contain 150,000 or so clones, around 79% of them singletons. The sequenced sample consisted of peripheral blood. The receptors originated from a man older than 75 with acute or convalescent COVID-19. Each CDR3 is given with its conserved first and last residue. A D gene is named only where the DNA matches it firmly. Size tells how often a clone was seen (once, few, many) or the class of an expanded clone, and some rows leave it out.

j_call: TRBJ1-1
cdr3_length: 13
v_call: TRBV5-1
d_call: -
clone_size: -
cdr3_aa: CASSEPTGTEAFF
cdr3_nt: TGCGCCAGCAGCGAACCAACAGGGACTGAAGCTTTCTTT

j_call: TRBJ1-5
cdr3_length: 13
v_call: TRBV2
d_call: -
clone_size: once
cdr3_aa: CASTTGISQPQHF
cdr3_nt: TGTGCCAGCACCACAGGGATAAGTCAGCCCCAGCATTTT

j_call: TRBJ2-1
cdr3_length: 14
v_call: TRBV7-2
d_call: TRBD2
clone_size: -
cdr3_aa: CASSQQRGLNEQFF
cdr3_nt: TGTGCCAGCAGCCAACAGCGGGGTCTCAATGAGCAGTTCTTC

j_call: TRBJ2-3
cdr3_length: 15
v_call: TRBV9
d_call: -
clone_size: -
cdr3_aa: CASSVAGPSTDTQYF
cdr3_nt: TGTGCCAGCAGCGTAGCTGGGCCTAGCACAGATACGCAGTATTTT

j_call: TRBJ2-1
cdr3_length: 17
v_call: TRBV27
d_call: -
clone_size: -
cdr3_aa: CASSTSTRGSAYNEQFF
cdr3_nt: -

j_call: TRBJ2-7
cdr3_length: 13
v_call: TRBV2
d_call: -
clone_size: few
cdr3_aa: CASSEYNSYEQYF
cdr3_nt: TGTGCCAGCAGTGAATACAATTCCTACGAGCAGTACTTC

j_call: TRBJ2-3
cdr3_length: 15
v_call: TRBV9
d_call: -
clone_size: -
cdr3_aa: CASSTASSGTDTQYF
cdr3_nt: TGTGCCAGCAGCACCGCGTCTTCGGGCACAGATACGCAGTATTTT

j_call: TRBJ2-5
cdr3_length: 15
v_call: TRBV6-5
d_call: TRBD1
clone_size: -
cdr3_aa: CASSGGGTGQETQYF
cdr3_nt: TGTGCCAGCAGCGGGGGTGGGACAGGGCAAGAGACCCAGTACTTC

j_call: TRBJ2-6
cdr3_length: 17
v_call: TRBV20-1
d_call: TRBD2
clone_size: -
cdr3_aa: CSASTLATHSGANVLTF
cdr3_nt: TGCAGTGCTAGTACACTAGCGACTCACTCTGGGGCCAACGTCCTGACTTTC

j_call: TRBJ1-5
cdr3_length: 18
v_call: TRBV5-6
d_call: TRBD1
clone_size: once
cdr3_aa: CASTSWDRGGARNQPQHF
cdr3_nt: TGTGCCAGCACCAGTTGGGACAGGGGAGGGGCTCGCAATCAGCCCCAGCATTTT

j_call: TRBJ2-1
cdr3_length: 16
v_call: TRBV5-6
d_call: -
clone_size: -
cdr3_aa: CASSLGHGNSYNEQFF
cdr3_nt: TGTGCCAGCAGCTTGGGTCACGGGAACTCCTACAATGAGCAGTTCTTC

j_call: TRBJ1-6
cdr3_length: 13
v_call: TRBV9
d_call: -
clone_size: -
cdr3_aa: CASSVTGYSPLHF
cdr3_nt: TGTGCCAGCAGCGTCACAGGTTATTCACCCCTCCACTTT

j_call: TRBJ2-1
cdr3_length: 12
v_call: TRBV6-2/TRBV6-3
d_call: -
clone_size: -
cdr3_aa: CASSPTNNEQFF
cdr3_nt: TGTGCCAGCAGCCCCACTAACAATGAGCAGTTCTTC

j_call: TRBJ1-3
cdr3_length: 15
v_call: TRBV6-5
d_call: TRBD1
clone_size: once
cdr3_aa: CASSMAGTGDPAIYF
cdr3_nt: TGTGCCAGCAGTATGGCCGGGACAGGAGACCCCGCCATATATTTT

j_call: TRBJ2-2
cdr3_length: 15
v_call: TRBV30
d_call: -
clone_size: -
cdr3_aa: CAWSGGQGGTGELFF
cdr3_nt: TGTGCCTGGAGTGGCGGACAGGGAGGGACCGGGGAGCTGTTTTTT

j_call: TRBJ2-2
cdr3_length: 15
v_call: TRBV10-2
d_call: TRBD1
clone_size: -
cdr3_aa: CASSVQGAQGGELFF
cdr3_nt: TGCGCCAGCAGTGTACAGGGGGCGCAGGGCGGGGAGCTGTTTTTT

j_call: TRBJ2-2
cdr3_length: 15
v_call: TRBV4-2
d_call: -
clone_size: -
cdr3_aa: CASSQVSVNTGELFF
cdr3_nt: TGTGCCAGCAGCCAAGTATCCGTCAACACCGGGGAGCTGTTTTTT

j_call: TRBJ2-3
cdr3_length: 15
v_call: TRBV28
d_call: -
clone_size: -
cdr3_aa: CASSFNSQGWDTQYF
cdr3_nt: TGTGCCAGCAGTTTTAATAGTCAGGGCTGGGATACGCAGTATTTT

j_call: TRBJ1-6
cdr3_length: 12
v_call: TRBV19
d_call: TRBD1
clone_size: -
cdr3_aa: CASAGGRSPLHF
cdr3_nt: TGTGCCAGTGCAGGGGGGAGGTCACCCCTCCACTTT

j_call: TRBJ1-6
cdr3_length: 18
v_call: TRBV10-3
d_call: TRBD1
clone_size: -
cdr3_aa: CAISEYGQGEATGSPLHF
cdr3_nt: TGTGCCATCAGTGAGTACGGACAGGGAGAGGCTACTGGTTCACCCCTCCACTTT

j_call: TRBJ1-5
cdr3_length: 14
v_call: TRBV6-2/TRBV6-3
d_call: -
clone_size: -
cdr3_aa: CASSFAQGNQPQHF
cdr3_nt: TGTGCCAGCAGTTTTGCACAGGGCAATCAGCCCCAGCATTTT

j_call: TRBJ1-2
cdr3_length: 15
v_call: TRBV5-6
d_call: TRBD1
clone_size: -
cdr3_aa: CASSPPGTGVYGYTF
cdr3_nt: TGTGCCAGCAGCCCGCCAGGGACAGGGGTATATGGCTACACCTTC

j_call: TRBJ2-2
cdr3_length: 14
v_call: TRBV5-1
d_call: -
clone_size: -
cdr3_aa: CASRNTQGSGELFF
cdr3_nt: TGCGCCAGCAGGAACACCCAGGGGTCCGGGGAGCTGTTTTTT

j_call: TRBJ1-2
cdr3_length: 13
v_call: TRBV14
d_call: -
clone_size: -
cdr3_aa: CASSQALGYGYTF
cdr3_nt: TGTGCCAGCAGCCAAGCTCTAGGATATGGCTACACCTTC

j_call: TRBJ2-5
cdr3_length: 14
v_call: TRBV5-1
d_call: TRBD1
clone_size: few
cdr3_aa: CASSFGQGGETQYF
cdr3_nt: TGCGCCAGCAGCTTCGGACAGGGAGGCGAGACCCAGTACTTC

j_call: TRBJ1-4
cdr3_length: 14
v_call: TRBV5-8
d_call: TRBD1
clone_size: -
cdr3_aa: CASSLDRHNEKLFF
cdr3_nt: TGTGCCAGCAGCCTGGACAGGCATAATGAAAAACTGTTTTTT

j_call: TRBJ1-6
cdr3_length: 15
v_call: TRBV5-8
d_call: TRBD1
clone_size: -
cdr3_aa: CASSLLQGRNSPLHF
cdr3_nt: TGTGCCAGCAGCTTGTTACAGGGGCGGAATTCACCCCTCCACTTT

j_call: TRBJ1-2
cdr3_length: 14
v_call: TRBV10-2
d_call: TRBD1
clone_size: -
cdr3_aa: CASRSGQGAEGYTF
cdr3_nt: TGCGCCAGCAGGTCGGGACAGGGGGCGGAGGGCTACACCTTC

j_call: TRBJ1-4
cdr3_length: 13
v_call: TRBV7-9
d_call: -
clone_size: -
cdr3_aa: CASSLISNEKLFF
cdr3_nt: TGTGCCAGCAGCTTAATCAGTAATGAAAAACTGTTTTTT

j_call: TRBJ2-7
cdr3_length: 12
v_call: TRBV20-1
d_call: -
clone_size: -
cdr3_aa: CSASTGNHEQYF
cdr3_nt: TGCAGTGCTAGTACAGGGAACCACGAGCAGTACTTC

j_call: TRBJ2-1
cdr3_length: 14
v_call: TRBV5-1
d_call: TRBD1
clone_size: -
cdr3_aa: CASSSGQVVNEQFF
cdr3_nt: TGCGCCAGCAGCTCGGGACAGGTGGTGAATGAGCAGTTCTTC

j_call: TRBJ2-5
cdr3_length: 15
v_call: TRBV28
d_call: -
clone_size: -
cdr3_aa: CASNDPGRGRETQYF
cdr3_nt: TGTGCCAGCAACGACCCGGGTAGGGGCAGGGAGACCCAGTACTTC

j_call: TRBJ1-2
cdr3_length: 15
v_call: TRBV6-6
d_call: TRBD1
clone_size: few
cdr3_aa: CASSLSRDRGYGYTF
cdr3_nt: TGTGCCAGCAGCCTGTCCCGGGACAGGGGATATGGCTACACCTTC

j_call: TRBJ1-5
cdr3_length: 16
v_call: TRBV6-2/TRBV6-3
d_call: -
clone_size: few
cdr3_aa: CASSLFGTDSNQPQHF
cdr3_nt: TGTGCCAGCAGTTTATTTGGGACTGATAGCAATCAGCCCCAGCATTTT

j_call: TRBJ2-5
cdr3_length: 12
v_call: TRBV12-3/TRBV12-4
d_call: -
clone_size: -
cdr3_aa: CASSYTGEHQYF
cdr3_nt: TGTGCCAGCAGTTATACGGGGGAGCACCAGTACTTC

j_call: TRBJ2-5
cdr3_length: 13
v_call: TRBV7-2
d_call: -
clone_size: few
cdr3_aa: CASSDKRGETQYF
cdr3_nt: TGTGCCAGCAGCGACAAAAGGGGGGAGACCCAGTACTTC

j_call: TRBJ1-5
cdr3_length: 14
v_call: TRBV7-2
d_call: -
clone_size: -
cdr3_aa: CASNPTGGGQPQHF
cdr3_nt: TGTGCCAGCAATCCAACGGGGGGCGGTCAGCCCCAGCATTTT

j_call: TRBJ2-5
cdr3_length: 14
v_call: TRBV5-1
d_call: TRBD1
clone_size: few
cdr3_aa: CASSPGQGGETQYF
cdr3_nt: TGCGCCAGCAGCCCGGGACAGGGGGGCGAGACCCAGTACTTC

j_call: TRBJ1-1
cdr3_length: 14
v_call: TRBV11-3
d_call: -
clone_size: -
cdr3_aa: CASSSGTPNTEAFF
cdr3_nt: TGTGCCAGCAGCTCCGGGACACCGAACACTGAAGCTTTCTTT

j_call: TRBJ1-6
cdr3_length: 13
v_call: TRBV6-5
d_call: -
clone_size: -
cdr3_aa: CASSYREASPLHF
cdr3_nt: TGTGCCAGCAGTTACAGGGAGGCTTCACCCCTCCACTTT

j_call: TRBJ1-2
cdr3_length: 17
v_call: TRBV12-5
d_call: TRBD1
clone_size: -
cdr3_aa: CASANKGQAMKPYGYTF
cdr3_nt: TGTGCTAGTGCCAACAAGGGACAGGCAATGAAACCTTATGGCTACACCTTC

j_call: TRBJ1-3
cdr3_length: 14
v_call: TRBV5-5
d_call: -
clone_size: -
cdr3_aa: CASSPSGVGNTIYF
cdr3_nt: TGTGCCAGCAGCCCCTCGGGGGTAGGAAACACCATATATTTT

j_call: TRBJ2-3
cdr3_length: 14
v_call: TRBV7-2
d_call: TRBD2
clone_size: -
cdr3_aa: CASSPTSAADTQYF
cdr3_nt: TGTGCCAGCAGCCCAACTAGCGCGGCAGATACGCAGTATTTT

j_call: TRBJ1-2
cdr3_length: 15
v_call: TRBV19
d_call: TRBD1
clone_size: -
cdr3_aa: CASSTGTANNYGYTF
cdr3_nt: TGTGCCAGTAGTACGGGGACAGCTAACAACTATGGCTACACCTTC

j_call: TRBJ2-7
cdr3_length: 16
v_call: TRBV7-2
d_call: TRBD2
clone_size: -
cdr3_aa: CASSLEISGGIYEQYF
cdr3_nt: TGTGCCAGCAGCTTAGAAATTAGCGGGGGAATCTACGAGCAGTACTTC

j_call: TRBJ1-2
cdr3_length: 12
v_call: TRBV2
d_call: TRBD1
clone_size: few
cdr3_aa: CASNRGQGGYTF
cdr3_nt: TGTGCCAGTAACAGGGGGCAGGGTGGCTACACCTTC